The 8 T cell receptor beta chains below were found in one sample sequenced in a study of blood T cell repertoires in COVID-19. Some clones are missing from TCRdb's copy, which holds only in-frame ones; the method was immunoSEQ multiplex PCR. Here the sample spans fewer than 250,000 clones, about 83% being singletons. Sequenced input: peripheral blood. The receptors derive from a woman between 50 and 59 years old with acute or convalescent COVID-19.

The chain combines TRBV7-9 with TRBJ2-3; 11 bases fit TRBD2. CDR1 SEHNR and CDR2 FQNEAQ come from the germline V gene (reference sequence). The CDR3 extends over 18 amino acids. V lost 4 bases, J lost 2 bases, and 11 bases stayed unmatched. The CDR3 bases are TGTGCCAGCAGCTCAACGTGGGGACTAGCGGTCTCCACAGATACGCAGTATTTT. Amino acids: CASSSTWGLAVSTDTQYF. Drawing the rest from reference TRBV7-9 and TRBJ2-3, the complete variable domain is DTGVSQNPRHKITKRGQNVTFRCDPISEHNRLYWYRQTLGQGPEFLTYFQNEAQLEKSRLLSDRFSAERPKGSFSTLEIQRTEQGDSAMYLCASSSTWGLAVSTDTQYFGPGTRLTVL.

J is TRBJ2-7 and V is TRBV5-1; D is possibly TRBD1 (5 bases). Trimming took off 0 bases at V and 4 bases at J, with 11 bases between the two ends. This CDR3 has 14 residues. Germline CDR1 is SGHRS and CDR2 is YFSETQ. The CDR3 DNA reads TGCGCCAGCAGCTTGGGACAGCCTCTATACGAGCAGTACTTC. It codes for CASSLGQPLYEQYF.

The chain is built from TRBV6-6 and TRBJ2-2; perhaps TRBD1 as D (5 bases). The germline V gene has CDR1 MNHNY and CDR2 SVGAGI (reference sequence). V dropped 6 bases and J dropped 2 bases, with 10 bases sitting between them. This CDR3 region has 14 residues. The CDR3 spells CASRTVGNTGELFF. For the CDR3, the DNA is TGTGCCAGCAGGACAGTTGGAAACACCGGGGAGCTGTTTTTT.

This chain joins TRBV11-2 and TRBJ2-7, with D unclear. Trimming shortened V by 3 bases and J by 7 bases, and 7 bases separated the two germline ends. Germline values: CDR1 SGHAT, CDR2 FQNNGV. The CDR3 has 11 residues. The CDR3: CASSFQVEQYF. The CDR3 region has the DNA TGTGCCAGCAGCTTCCAGGTTGAGCAGTACTTC.

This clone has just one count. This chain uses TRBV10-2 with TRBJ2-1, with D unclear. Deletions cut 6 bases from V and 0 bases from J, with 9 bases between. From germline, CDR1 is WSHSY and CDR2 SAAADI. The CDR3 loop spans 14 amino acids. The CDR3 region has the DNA TGCGCCAGCAGCGAGGTGAGCTCCTACAATGAGCAGTTCTTC. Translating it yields CASSEVSSYNEQFF.

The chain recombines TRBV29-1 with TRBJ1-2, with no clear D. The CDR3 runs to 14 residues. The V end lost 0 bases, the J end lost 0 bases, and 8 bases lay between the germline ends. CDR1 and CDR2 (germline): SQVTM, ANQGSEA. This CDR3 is CSVEEQDSNYGYTF. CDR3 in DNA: TGCAGCGTTGAAGAGCAGGATTCTAACTATGGCTACACCTTC. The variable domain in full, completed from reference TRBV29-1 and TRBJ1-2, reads SAVISQKPSRDICQRGTSLTIQCQVDSQVTMMFWYRQQPGQSLTLIATANQGSEATYESGFVIDKFPISRPNLTFSTLTVSNMSPEDSSIYLCSVEEQDSNYGYTFGSGTRLTVV.

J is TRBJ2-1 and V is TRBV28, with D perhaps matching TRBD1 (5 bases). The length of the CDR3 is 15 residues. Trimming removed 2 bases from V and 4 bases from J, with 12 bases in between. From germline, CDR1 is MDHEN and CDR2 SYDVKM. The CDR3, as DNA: TGTGCCAGCAGTTTAAGTGGACACATGTACAATGAGCAGTTCTTC. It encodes CASSLSGHMYNEQFF.

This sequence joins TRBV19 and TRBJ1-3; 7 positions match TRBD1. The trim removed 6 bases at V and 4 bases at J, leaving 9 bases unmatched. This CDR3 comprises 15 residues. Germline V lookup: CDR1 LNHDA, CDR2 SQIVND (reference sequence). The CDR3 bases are TGTGCCAGTAGGCCAGACAGGGAAGGAGGAAACACCATATATTTT. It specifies CASRPDREGGNTIYF.